This T cell receptor beta chain was identified during a study of blood T cell repertoires in COVID-19 (dated by TCRdb to about 2020). Some background on the complete study: Collaborator samples came from the United States, Italy and Spain and covered acute and convalescent phases of COVID-19. The repertoires were made available in a free public database intended to serve as a resource for research on the immune response to SARS-CoV-2. The material from the prospective study consisted of cDNA or gDNA derived from T cells, B-cell-depleted T cells, or PBMCs. Samples came from the ongoing ImmuneRACE study (first 160 participants) plus 1,254 subjects from 6 global collaborators. Subjects who had been exposed to COVID-19, were actively infected with it, or had recovered from it provided the deeply sampled blood TCRbeta repertoires that made up the dataset. Where available, HLA class I and class II types were obtained from metadata supplied by the sample provider rather than from assay-based typing. Sample metadata almost always included a de-identified subject ID, COVID-19 status, age in years and sex. General conclusions and limits of the study: Clinical and demographic metadata were provided uncurated, with the amount varying by source and participant.

Details on this clone: The antigen it binds to is not known. Per-base quality was not reported, and no clone a single base away is much larger than it.

Collaborating institutions collected whole blood in K2EDTA tubes following their own protocols. For TCRbeta analysis, collaborators shipped samples in one of three forms: frozen whole blood, isolated PBMCs, or DNA extracted from either of those sample types. The immunoSEQ Assay, a bias-controlled multiplex PCR, was used to amplify TCRbeta CDR3 regions from genomic DNA. On the authors' methods: Nucleated cell counts per sample were estimated from amplification of reference gene primers within the assay. To quantify the absolute abundance of each unique TCRbeta CDR3 rearrangement, sequence reads were collapsed and filtered. For each sample, productive Simpson clonality was calculated as the square root of Simpson's diversity index over productive rearrangements. TCRdb holds this immuneACCESS table with in-frame rearrangements only. Some clones are missing; in checked studies, unresolved V genes explain under half, and the rest has no known cause. D and trimming were read from the DNA, whereas the V and J calls and clone size are those reported in that table. The sample data list about 200,000 clones, and almost 85% of these were observed just once. The biggest ten clones account for approximately 5.1% of the sample.

From the germline V gene (reference sequence), CDR1 is LNHDA and CDR2 is SQIVND. After removal of 7 bases from V and 7 bases from J, the junction retains 6 bases not matched to a gene. The CDR3 runs 15 residues from the cysteine to the phenylalanine. Only CDR3 DNA remains: 45 bases, in frame from the first base. The chain is encoded by TRBV19 joined to TRBJ2-1; 14 bases in the junction line up with TRBD2. Sequenced material: peripheral blood. The sequence came from a woman in her 70s with active or convalescent COVID-19. The CDR3 has the sequence CASTGTSGSRNEQFF. The base sequence is TGTGCCAGTACCGGGACTAGCGGGAGTCGAAATGAGCAGTTCTTC.